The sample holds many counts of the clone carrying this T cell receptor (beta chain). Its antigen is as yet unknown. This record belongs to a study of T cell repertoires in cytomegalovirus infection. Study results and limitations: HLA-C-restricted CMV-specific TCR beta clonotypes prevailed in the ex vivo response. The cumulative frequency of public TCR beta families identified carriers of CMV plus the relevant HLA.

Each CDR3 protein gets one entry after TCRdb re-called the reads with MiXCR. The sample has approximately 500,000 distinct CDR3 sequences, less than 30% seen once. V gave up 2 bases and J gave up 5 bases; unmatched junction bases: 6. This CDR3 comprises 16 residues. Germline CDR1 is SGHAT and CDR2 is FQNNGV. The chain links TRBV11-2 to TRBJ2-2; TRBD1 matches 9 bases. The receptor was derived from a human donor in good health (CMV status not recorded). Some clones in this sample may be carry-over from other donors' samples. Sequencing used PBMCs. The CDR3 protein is CASSLMRQGETGELFF. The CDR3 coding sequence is TGTGCCAGCAGCTTAATGAGACAGGGGGAAACCGGGGAGCTGTTTTTT. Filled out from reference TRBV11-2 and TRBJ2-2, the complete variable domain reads EAGVAQSPRYKIIEKRQSVAFWCNPISGHATLYWYQQILGQGPKLLIQFQNNGVVDDSQLPKDRFSAERLKGVDSTLKIQPAKLEDSAVYLCASSLMRQGETGELFFGEGSRLTVL.